The T cell receptor (beta chain) described here comes from a study of beta chain features in type 1 diabetes. Every bit of the isolated RNA underwent reverse transcription, so sequencing read expressed TCRB transcripts. The assay was immunoSEQ multiplex PCR, and TCRdb's table has in-frame clones only and misses some. The profile shows 350,000 to 450,000 clones, more than 13% of them singletons. The germline gives CDR1 MDHEN, CDR2 SYDVKM. The CDR3 is made up of 13 amino acids. With V trimmed by 6 bases and J by 5 bases, 7 bases remained unmatched. Sequencing input: naive CD4+ T cells from blood. The chain employs TRBV28 and TRBJ2-7; TRBD1 agrees at 7 bases. This clonotype originated in a woman between 18 and 30 years old in good health. CDR3 region: CASRIDRAHEQYF. As DNA, the CDR3 is TGTGCCAGCAGGATAGACAGGGCCCACGAGCAGTACTTC.